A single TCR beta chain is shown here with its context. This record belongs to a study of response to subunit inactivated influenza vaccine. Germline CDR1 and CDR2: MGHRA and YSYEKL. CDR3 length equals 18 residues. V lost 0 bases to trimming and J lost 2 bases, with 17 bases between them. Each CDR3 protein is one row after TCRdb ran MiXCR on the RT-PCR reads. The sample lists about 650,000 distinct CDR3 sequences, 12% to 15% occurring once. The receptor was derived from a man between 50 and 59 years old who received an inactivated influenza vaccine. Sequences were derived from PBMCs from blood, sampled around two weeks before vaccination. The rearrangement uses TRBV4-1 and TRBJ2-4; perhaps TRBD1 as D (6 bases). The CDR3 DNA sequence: TGCGCCAGCAGCCAAGAGGCTCAGACAGGACTCCCCAAAAACATTCAGTACTTC. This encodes CASSQEAQTGLPKNIQYF.